These 18 T cell receptor beta chains originate from one sample sequenced in a study of PD-1 blockade in classical Hodgkin lymphoma. Autologous stem cell transplantation was followed by relapse in every patient, and brentuximab vedotin exposure varied. Using immunoSEQ multiplex PCR, the repertoire was profiled, and TCRdb retains in-frame clones only, with some absent. The sample carries 80,000 to 100,000 clones, around nine tenths recorded once. The sequenced sample was peripheral blood mononuclear cells (PBMCs), obtained at baseline. The receptors come from a human donor with classical Hodgkin lymphoma.

The chain combines TRBV11-2 with TRBJ1-2; 10 bases agree with TRBD1. The CDR3 length is 19 residues. Per germline, CDR1 SGHAT and CDR2 FQNNGV. V gave up 1 base and J gave up 6 bases; unmatched junction bases: 17. The CDR3 DNA follows: TGTGCCAGCAGCTTAGCCCCCGGCCGGACAGGGGGATCCCGGGATGGCTACACCTTC. It yields the protein CASSLAPGRTGGSRDGYTF.

The chain couples TRBV29-1 to TRBJ2-7; D perhaps matches TRBD2 (6 bases). Trimming removed 4 bases at V and 2 bases at J, with 15 bases between. CDR1 and CDR2 from the germline V gene are SQVTM and ANQGSEA. The CDR3 consists of 14 residues. The CDR3 loop is CSVVRGLRPYEQYF. The CDR3 DNA follows: TGCAGCGTTGTAAGGGGACTTCGGCCCTACGAGCAGTACTTC.

The V call is TRBV7-2, the J call TRBJ1-5; possible D gene TRBD1, 5 bases. CDR3 length: 14 residues. Germline V gene data show CDR1 as SGHTA and CDR2 as FQGNSA. V was clipped by 5 bases and J by 3 bases, with 11 bases between them. DNA of the CDR3: TGTGCCAGCAGCCTGACAGTTTCCAATCAGCCCCAGCATTTT. It encodes CASSLTVSNQPQHF.

The V gene is TRBV30, the J gene TRBJ2-5; 11 nucleotides agree with TRBD1. The CDR3 runs to 14 residues. V lost 2 bases to trimming and J lost 4 bases; unmatched junction nucleotides: 3. Germline V gene lookup returns CDR1 GTSNPN and CDR2 SVGIG (reference sequence). The CDR3, as DNA: TGTGCCTGGAGTCCCGGGACAGGGGGAGAGACCCAGTACTTC. As protein: CAWSPGTGGETQYF.

The V gene is TRBV29-1, the J gene TRBJ2-3, with no clear D. The CDR3 covers 13 residues. V lost 8 bases and J lost 6, with 18 bases in between. Germline values: CDR1 SQVTM, CDR2 ANQGSEA. CDR3 sequence (DNA): TGCAGCTCCTCAAAAGGGCGTGGGGATACGCAGTATTTT. As protein: CSSSKGRGDTQYF.

The gene calls are TRBV5-1 and TRBJ2-5; TRBD1 or TRBD2 may be the D gene (6 bases each). Trimming took 0 bases from V and 1 from J, leaving 13 bases between them. The germline V gene has CDR1 SGHRS and CDR2 YFSETQ. The CDR3 sequence is 16 residues long. CDR3 sequence: CASSLGGAKSQETQYF. The CDR3 nucleotides are TGCGCCAGCAGCTTGGGGGGGGCCAAGTCCCAAGAGACCCAGTACTTC. The full variable domain, its missing parts supplied by reference TRBV5-1 and TRBJ2-5, is KAGVTQTPRYLIKTRGQQVTLSCSPISGHRSVSWYQQTPGQGLQFLFEYFSETQRNKGNFPGRFSGRQFSNSRSEMNVSTLELGDSALYLCASSLGGAKSQETQYFGPGTRLLVL.

The chain employs TRBV19 and TRBJ2-7; possible D gene TRBD2, 6 bases. The CDR3 covers 14 residues. V lost 5 bases and J lost 5, with 16 bases in between. Germline values: CDR1 LNHDA, CDR2 SQIVND (reference sequence). The CDR3 DNA is TGTGCCAGTAGTTTCGGGCCGCCGGGGGACGAGCAGTACTTC. Amino acids: CASSFGPPGDEQYF. The full variable domain, completed using reference TRBV19 and TRBJ2-7, is DGGITQSPKYLFRKEGQNVTLSCEQNLNHDAMYWYRQDPGQGLRLIYYSQIVNDFQKGDIAEGYSVSREKKESFPLTVTSAQKNPTAFYLCASSFGPPGDEQYFGPGTRLTVT.

The chain carries TRBV11-2 and TRBJ1-1; 8 positions agree with TRBD1. This CDR3 has 16 amino acids. The germline gives CDR1 SGHAT, CDR2 FQNNGV. The V segment lost 1 base and the J segment 4 bases; nucleotides outside the gene matches: 8. As DNA, the CDR3 is TGTGCCAGCAGCTTAGCCGTGACAGGGGAGAGCACTGAAGCTTTCTTT. It is translated as CASSLAVTGESTEAFF.

The chain links TRBV28 to TRBJ1-5; D is perhaps TRBD1 (5 bases). Germline V gene data show CDR1 as MDHEN and CDR2 as SYDVKM. The CDR3 is 14 amino acids. The V and J ends lost 6 bases and 3 bases respectively, with 12 bases between them. For the CDR3, the DNA is TGTGCCAGCAGCCGGGACCTAACCAATCAGCCCCAGCATTTT. It translates to CASSRDLTNQPQHF.

The chain joins TRBV7-2 to TRBJ2-6, with D unresolved. CDR3 length equals 15 residues. V was shortened by 3 bases and J by 1 base, with 7 bases between the two germline ends. Germline V gene lookup returns CDR1 SGHTA and CDR2 FQGNSA. The CDR3 loop reads CASSFTDSGANVLTF. CDR3 nucleotides: TGTGCCAGCAGCTTCACGGATTCTGGGGCCAACGTCCTGACTTTC.

The rearrangement joins TRBV12-5 to TRBJ2-5; unclear D gene. CDR3 size: 14 residues. Trimming cost V 4 bases and J 0 bases, with 9 bases left between them. Germline V gene data show CDR1 as LGHNT and CDR2 as FRNRAP. The CDR3 DNA sequence: TGTGCTAGTGGTTCGGCCGACAACCAAGAGACCCAGTACTTC. This encodes CASGSADNQETQYF.

The V and J genes are TRBV9 and TRBJ2-7; 11 bases line up with TRBD2. This CDR3 has 16 amino acids. With 0 bases clipped from V and 6 bases from J, the junction kept 8 bases outside the gene matches. Germline loops: CDR1 SGDLS, CDR2 YYNGEE. The CDR3: CASSVEIAGGPPEQYF. CDR3 DNA sequence: TGTGCCAGCAGCGTAGAAATAGCGGGAGGGCCTCCCGAGCAGTACTTC.

This chain uses TRBV5-1 with TRBJ2-5; 11 bases align to TRBD1. The CDR3 sequence is 15 residues long. V lost 0 bases and J lost 5; bases outside the gene matches: 3. The germline V gene encodes CDR1 SGHRS and CDR2 YFSETQ. CDR3 residues: CASSLGTGGRETQYF. The CDR3 coding sequence is TGCGCCAGCAGCTTGGGGACAGGGGGCAGGGAGACCCAGTACTTC.

The rearrangement links TRBV4-1 to TRBJ2-1; the D gene is possibly TRBD2 (5 bases). The V end was cut by 4 bases, the J end by 6 bases, with 13 bases between. Per the germline V gene, CDR1 is MGHRA and CDR2 is YSYEKL. CDR3 length: 14 residues. CDR3 sequence reads: CASSPGSIANEQFF. In DNA, the CDR3 is TGCGCCAGCAGCCCGGGGAGTATCGCCAATGAGCAGTTCTTC.

The chain has TRBV5-1 and TRBJ2-7; TRBD2 matches at 10 bases. This CDR3 contains 16 residues. J gave up 0 bases and V 0 bases, and 3 bases lay outside the gene matches. Germline V gene sequence: CDR1 SGHRS, CDR2 YFSETQ. The CDR3 region is CASSLGSSGSSYEQYF. The CDR3 nucleotides read TGCGCCAGCAGCTTGGGCTCTAGCGGGAGCTCCTACGAGCAGTACTTC. The entire variable domain, with the rest obtained from reference TRBV5-1 and TRBJ2-7, is as follows: KAGVTQTPRYLIKTRGQQVTLSCSPISGHRSVSWYQQTPGQGLQFLFEYFSETQRNKGNFPGRFSGRQFSNSRSEMNVSTLELGDSALYLCASSLGSSGSSYEQYFGPGTRLTVT.

The chain combines TRBV5-8 with TRBJ2-3; 12 bases fit TRBD2. The CDR3 runs to 14 residues. V lost 4 bases, J lost 14 bases, and 11 bases stayed unmatched. In germline, CDR1 is SGHTS, CDR2 YDEGEE. CDR3 sequence (DNA): TGTGCCAGCAGCCTGACTAGCGGGAGCTCCCTTAGGTATTTT. It yields the protein CASSLTSGSSLRYF.

V and J are TRBV11-2 and TRBJ1-1; D remains ambiguous. This CDR3 comprises 14 residues. V was trimmed by 5 bases and J by 5 bases, leaving 15 bases between them. Germline CDR1 reads SGHAT; CDR2 reads FQNNGV. The CDR3 region is CASSHTTGWTEAFF. DNA for the CDR3: TGTGCCAGCAGCCATACGACGGGATGGACTGAAGCTTTCTTT.

The chain is built from TRBV27 and TRBJ1-4; D remains ambiguous. V was pared by 7 bases and J by 0 bases, with 12 bases between. Per the germline V gene, CDR1 is MNHEY and CDR2 is SMNVEV (reference sequence). The CDR3 is made up of 15 amino acids. CDR3 residues: CASNLNGATNEKLFF. The CDR3 DNA reads as TGTGCCAGCAACCTAAACGGTGCAACTAATGAAAAACTGTTTTTT.